These 3 T cell receptor beta chains were sequenced from one sample in a study of blood T cell repertoires in COVID-19. Only in-frame clones appear in the TCRdb table, and some are missing; sequencing was by immunoSEQ multiplex PCR. Of roughly 100,000 clones in the sample, about 88% were seen once. Sequences were obtained from peripheral blood. The source of these receptors is a human donor in a cohort sampled during active COVID-19.

The chain links TRBV9 to TRBJ2-7; 9 bases line up with TRBD1. J was trimmed by 5 bases and V by 3 bases; bases with no gene match: 9. The length of the CDR3 is 15 residues. The V gene's germline CDR1 is SGDLS and CDR2 YYNGEE. The CDR3: CASSARDRAVDEQYF. The CDR3 DNA reads TGTGCCAGCAGCGCTCGGGACAGGGCGGTCGACGAGCAGTACTTC.

This sequence joins TRBV7-3 and TRBJ2-3, with D perhaps matching TRBD1 (6 bases). This CDR3 comprises 15 residues. V lost 1 base to trimming and J lost 5 bases, with 13 bases between them. Germline CDR1 and CDR2: SGHTA and FQGTGA. This CDR3 is CASSLRYREGDTQYF. CDR3 nucleotides: TGTGCCAGCAGCTTAAGGTACAGGGAAGGAGATACGCAGTATTTT. Full variable domain (outside the CDR3, taken from reference TRBV7-3 and TRBJ2-3): GAGVSQTPSNKVTEKGKYVELRCDPISGHTALYWYRQSLGQGPEFLIYFQGTGAADDSGLPNDRFFAVRPEGSVSTLKIQRTERGDSAVYLCASSLRYREGDTQYFGPGTRLTVL.

The chain is built from TRBV28 and TRBJ1-1, with D maybe TRBD1 (5 bases). Germline loops: CDR1 MDHEN, CDR2 SYDVKM. V shed 5 bases and J shed 1 base, with 14 bases lying between them. The CDR3 spans 15 residues. The CDR3 nucleotides are TGTGCCAGCAGTACAACGGGACTCCAGAACACTGAAGCTTTCTTT. This translates into CASSTTGLQNTEAFF.